The 19 T cell receptor beta chains given below trace back to one sample, sequenced in a study of blood T cell repertoires in COVID-19. TCRdb's table, derived via immunoSEQ multiplex PCR, lists solely in-frame clones and lacks some. Of 300,000 to 400,000 clones listed, about 89% were seen once; the top ten hold around 3%. The specimen sequenced was peripheral blood. These TCRs come from a woman between 25 and 40 years old with COVID-19, enrolled during active disease.

This sequence joins TRBV4-1 and TRBJ1-1; 8 bases map to TRBD1. The CDR3 contains 15 residues. V was clipped by 1 base and J by 3 bases; unmatched bases: 4. Germline-derived CDR1 and CDR2 are MGHRA and YSYEKL. The CDR3 reads CASSQADRGDTEAFF. As DNA, the CDR3 is TGCGCCAGCAGCCAAGCAGACAGGGGCGACACTGAAGCTTTCTTT.

This clone appeared once. The V gene is TRBV11-3, the J gene TRBJ2-5, with 12 bases aligning to TRBD1. The J segment lost 7 bases and the V segment lost 0 bases, leaving 3 bases of the junction unmatched. This CDR3 has 15 amino acids. Germline lookup yields CDR1 SGHNT and CDR2 YENEEA. The CDR3 DNA is TGTGCCAGCAGCTTAGAGGGACAGGGGGCTCGGACCCAGTACTTC. Translated, it gives CASSLEGQGARTQYF. The whole variable domain, filled in from reference TRBV11-3 and TRBJ2-5, reads EAGVVQSPRYKIIEKKQPVAFWCNPISGHNTLYWYLQNLGQGPELLIRYENEEAVDDSQLPKDRFSAERLKGVDSTLKIQPAELGDSAVYLCASSLEGQGARTQYFGPGTRLLVL.

The chain recombines TRBV10-3 with TRBJ2-2, with TRBD1 matching 8 bases. Germline V gene sequence: CDR1 ENHRY, CDR2 SYGVKD. The CDR3 contains 16 residues. Trimming at V came to 6 bases and at J to 3 bases, leaving 9 bases not matched to a gene. The CDR3 nucleotides read TGTGCCATCAGCAAGACCAGGGGGCGCGACACCGGGGAGCTGTTTTTT. Its translation: CAISKTRGRDTGELFF.

The CDR3 DNA reads as TGTGCCAGTACCCCCGTCGAGCGGCATGGCTACACCTTC. Translating it yields CASTPVERHGYTF. J is TRBJ1-2 and V is TRBV19; D remains ambiguous. The CDR3 totals 13 residues. Trimming pared 7 bases from V and 6 bases from J, leaving 15 bases between. Germline lookup yields CDR1 LNHDA and CDR2 SQIVND (reference sequence).

The gene calls are TRBV27 and TRBJ1-1, with 8 positions matching TRBD1. The CDR3 is 15 residues long. CDR1 MNHEY and CDR2 SMNVEV come from the germline V gene (reference sequence). The V gene end was trimmed by 6 bases and the J gene end by 4 bases; junction bases not matched to a gene: 10. The CDR3 DNA sequence: TGTGCCAGCAGCATAGACAGGGGAGGTGTCACTGAAGCTTTCTTT. Its translation: CASSIDRGGVTEAFF.

V is TRBV4-2 and J is TRBJ1-2; TRBD1 matches 7 bases. Trimming removed 0 bases from V and 4 bases from J; junction bases left unmatched: 5. From germline, CDR1 is LGHNA and CDR2 YNFKEQ. This CDR3 has 15 residues. In DNA, the CDR3 is TGTGCCAGCAGCCAAGAGGGACAGAGCCGCTATGGCTACACCTTC. Its translation is CASSQEGQSRYGYTF.

This chain uses TRBV19 with TRBJ2-2; tentative D call: TRBD2 (6 bases). V gave up 3 bases and J gave up 2 bases, with 13 bases separating them. Germline lookup yields CDR1 LNHDA and CDR2 SQIVND (reference sequence). The CDR3 has 16 residues. The CDR3: CASSIGGASNTGELFF. CDR3 bases: TGTGCCAGTAGTATTGGAGGGGCCAGTAACACCGGGGAGCTGTTTTTT.

The rearrangement links TRBV9 to TRBJ1-1; D is ambiguous. This CDR3 is built from 13 residues. The germline V and J ends were trimmed by 0 bases and 5 bases, with 8 bases remaining between them. The germline CDR1 and CDR2 sequences are SGDLS and YYNGEE. This CDR3 reads CASSVAPRTEAFF. The CDR3 nucleotides are TGTGCCAGCAGCGTAGCCCCGAGAACTGAAGCTTTCTTT.

CDR3 residues: CASSLGPGHKLYNEQFF. The DNA for the CDR3 is TGTGCCAGCAGTTTAGGCCCGGGACACAAATTATACAATGAGCAGTTCTTC. V is TRBV28 and J is TRBJ2-1; D is perhaps TRBD1 (6 bases). The CDR3 length is 17 residues. Germline values: CDR1 MDHEN, CDR2 SYDVKM. V was pared by 2 bases and J by 4 bases, with 18 bases between.

This rearrangement joins TRBV4-1 to TRBJ1-4; 7 bases align to TRBD1. With 5 bases clipped from V and 2 bases from J, the junction kept 8 bases outside the gene matches. Germline CDR1 MGHRA, CDR2 YSYEKL. The CDR3 is made up of 16 amino acids. CDR3 coding DNA: TGCGCCAGCAGCACCTTGGGACAGTCCACTAATGAAAAACTGTTTTTT. Translating it yields CASSTLGQSTNEKLFF.

This clone was picked up one time. V and J are TRBV6-2 or TRBV6-3 and TRBJ2-1; TRBD2 agrees at 10 bases. CDR3 length: 14 amino acids. Germline V gene sequence: CDR1 MNHEY, CDR2 SVGEGT. J was trimmed by 8 bases and V by 3 bases; bases with no gene match: 4. CDR3 amino acids: CASSYLAGVDEQFF. CDR3 sequence (DNA): TGTGCCAGCAGTTATCTAGCGGGAGTTGATGAGCAGTTCTTC.

The V gene is TRBV30, the J gene TRBJ2-1; 7 nucleotides align to TRBD2. In germline, CDR1 is GTSNPN, CDR2 SVGIG (reference sequence). The CDR3 contains 17 residues. V lost 1 base to trimming and J lost 6 bases; unmatched junction nucleotides: 15. CDR3 bases: TGTGCCTGGAGTGGTGTGAGACTAGCCCCTAGGGGCAATGAGCAGTTCTTC. Encoded protein: CAWSGVRLAPRGNEQFF. The variable domain in full, completed from reference TRBV30 and TRBJ2-1, reads SQTIHQWPATLVQPVGSPLSLECTVEGTSNPNLYWYRQAAGRGLQLLFYSVGIGQISSEVPQNLSASRPQDRQFILSSKKLLLSDSGFYLCAWSGVRLAPRGNEQFFGPGTRLTVL.

The chain employs TRBV5-6 and TRBJ1-4, with D unclear. Germline-derived CDR1 and CDR2 are SGHDT and YYEEEE. The CDR3 is made up of 16 amino acids. Trimming took 4 bases from V and 8 from J, leaving 21 bases between them. The CDR3 here is CASSLFTPRMEEKLFF. CDR3 nucleotides: TGTGCCAGCAGCCTCTTCACCCCGAGGATGGAGGAAAAACTGTTTTTT.

The J gene is TRBJ2-5, the V gene TRBV7-9; 9 bases agree with TRBD1. V was pared by 5 bases and J by 0 bases, with 7 bases of the junction left unmatched. Germline V gene sequence: CDR1 SEHNR, CDR2 FQNEAQ (reference sequence). The CDR3 extends over 16 amino acids. For the CDR3, the DNA is TGTGCCAGCAGCGATACTGGGACAGGGAACCAAGAGACCCAGTACTTC. Encoded protein: CASSDTGTGNQETQYF.

V and J are TRBV18 and TRBJ2-5; 8 bases map to TRBD2. Germline V gives CDR1 KGHSH, CDR2 LQKENI. This CDR3 contains 16 residues. The V and J ends lost 3 bases and 5 bases, in that order; junction bases with no gene match: 11. The DNA for the CDR3 is TGTGCCAGCTCACCGCAGAGAGCGGGAGCTAGTGAGACCCAGTACTTC. It codes for CASSPQRAGASETQYF. The full variable domain, its missing parts supplied by reference TRBV18 and TRBJ2-5, is NAGVMQNPRHLVRRRGQEARLRCSPMKGHSHVYWYRQLPEEGLKFMVYLQKENIIDESGMPKERFSAEFPKEGPSILRIQQVVRGDSAAYFCASSPQRAGASETQYFGPGTRLLVL.

The gene calls are TRBV5-6 and TRBJ1-1; 9 bases are shared with TRBD1. CDR1 is SGHDT, CDR2 YYEEEE, per germline. V shed 4 bases, J shed 6 bases, and the junction held 7 bases outside the gene matches. The CDR3 contains 14 residues. This CDR3 is CASSVTGGSPEAFF. The CDR3 DNA sequence: TGTGCCAGCAGCGTTACAGGGGGCAGCCCTGAAGCTTTCTTT.

The chain employs TRBV5-1 and TRBJ1-1, with 8 bases aligning to TRBD1. J lost 6 bases, V lost 0 bases, and 7 bases had no gene match. The CDR3 runs to 15 residues. Germline CDR1 reads SGHRS; CDR2 reads YFSETQ. The CDR3 spells CASSLAAGGGPEAFF. The CDR3 DNA reads as TGCGCCAGCAGCTTGGCGGCAGGGGGCGGGCCTGAAGCTTTCTTT.

The V call is TRBV19, the J call TRBJ1-3; possible D gene TRBD1, 5 bases. This CDR3 has 14 residues. Trimming shortened V by 7 bases and J by 0 bases, and 10 bases separated the two germline ends. Germline CDR1 LNHDA, CDR2 SQIVND (reference sequence). The chain's CDR3 is CASIRGNSGNTIYF. DNA for the CDR3: TGTGCCAGTATAAGGGGAAACTCTGGAAACACCATATATTTT.

The chain has TRBV6-2 or TRBV6-3 and TRBJ1-5; the match to TRBD1 covers 12 bases. V lost 4 bases, J lost 6 bases, and 4 bases stayed unmatched. The CDR3 is 15 residues long. Per the germline V gene, CDR1 is MNHEY and CDR2 is SVGEGT. CDR3 coding DNA: TGTGCCAGCAGTTTCCGGGACAGGGGGCGTCAGCCCCAGCATTTT. As protein: CASSFRDRGRQPQHF.